The 11 T cell receptor beta chains in this list originate from one sample, sequenced in a study of early T cells in non-severe SARS-CoV-2 infection. TCRdb re-analysed the 5' RACE reads in MiXCR, keeping a single row per CDR3 protein. The sample includes around 60,000 distinct CDR3 sequences, around 19% of them seen just once. The sequencing here drew on whole blood, taken at baseline. Receptor source: an adult who was a healthcare worker with PCR-confirmed SARS-CoV-2 infection or an uninfected control (not recorded which).

This clonotype occurred many times. The rearrangement links TRBV20-1 to TRBJ2-3; D is unresolved. This CDR3 is 12 amino acids long. Germline V gene data show CDR1 as DFQATT and CDR2 as SNEGSKA (reference sequence). Trimming left V 2 bases short and J 3 bases short, with 6 bases between. CDR3 sequence reads: CSARYGTDTQYF. In DNA, the CDR3 is TGCAGTGCTAGATACGGGACAGATACGCAGTATTTT.

This clonotype has more than one count but fewer than ten. V usage is TRBV12-3 or TRBV12-4 and J usage is TRBJ1-2, with TRBD1 matching over 9 bases. The CDR3 sequence is 15 residues long. J was trimmed by 8 bases and V by 6 bases; bases with no gene match: 13. CDR3 bases: TGTGCCAGCAGCAGAGCCGGGACAGGGACTTACGGCTACACCTTC. It yields the protein CASSRAGTGTYGYTF.

V gene TRBV19 combines with J gene TRBJ1-2; D is possibly TRBD1 (6 bases). Trimming shortened V by 9 bases and J by 3 bases, and 14 bases separated the two germline ends. The CDR3 is made up of 13 amino acids. Germline V gene sequence: CDR1 LNHDA, CDR2 SQIVND (reference sequence). CDR3 bases: TGTGCCAGCGAACCCGGACAGTACTATGGCTACACCTTC. This codes for CASEPGQYYGYTF.

At least ten counts were recorded for this clonotype. CDR3 nucleotide sequence: TGCAGTGCTAGAGTTTCAGGGGGTGAGACCCAGTACTTC. Translation gives CSARVSGGETQYF. V is TRBV20-1 and J is TRBJ2-5; TRBD1 aligns across 7 bases. V dropped 1 base and J dropped 5; count of bases not matched to a gene: 4. CDR3 length: 13 residues. CDR1 and CDR2 from the germline V gene are DFQATT and SNEGSKA (reference sequence).

Only a few counts were recorded for this clonotype. V gene TRBV19 combines with J gene TRBJ2-5; 8 bases fit TRBD1. The CDR3 spans 14 residues. From germline, CDR1 is LNHDA and CDR2 SQIVND (reference sequence). V was pared by 6 bases and J by 3 bases, with 6 bases of the junction left unmatched. CDR3 DNA: TGTGCCAGTAGAAATTTGGACAGGGAAGAGACCCAGTACTTC. Translating gives CASRNLDREETQYF.

This clonotype was observed a handful of times. This chain links TRBV11-2 with TRBJ1-4; no clear D gene. Germline V gene data show CDR1 as SGHAT and CDR2 as FQNNGV. V lost 0 bases, J lost 5 bases, and 13 bases lay in between. This CDR3 contains 16 residues. DNA of the CDR3: TGTGCCAGCAGCTTAGATCGCACCGGTGGAAATGAAAAACTGTTTTTT. The encoded protein is CASSLDRTGGNEKLFF.

This clonotype showed up just a few times. V gene TRBV7-2 combines with J gene TRBJ2-1, with D possibly TRBD2 on 6 matching bases. This CDR3 spans 15 amino acids. The germline V gene has CDR1 SGHTA and CDR2 FQGNSA. The V end was cut by 4 bases, the J end by 9 bases, with 19 bases between. In nucleotides, the CDR3 is TGTGCCAGCAGCTCCTTAGCGGAGACTGGAGCTGAGCAGTTCTTC. It encodes CASSSLAETGAEQFF.

There are a few counts of this clonotype. V gene TRBV7-6 combines with J gene TRBJ2-2; 10 bases fit TRBD2. CDR1 and CDR2 from the germline V gene are SGHVS and FNYEAQ. CDR3 size: 19 residues. J was trimmed by 0 bases and V by 0 bases; bases with no gene match: 7. The chain's CDR3 is CASSLAVPLAGANTGELFF. The DNA for the CDR3 is TGTGCCAGCAGCTTAGCGGTTCCCCTAGCGGGGGCGAACACCGGGGAGCTGTTTTTT.

This clonotype was detected a few times. V gene TRBV11-2 combines with J gene TRBJ2-3; 9 bases are shared with TRBD2. The CDR3 is 15 residues long. V shed 5 bases and J 2 bases; nucleotides not matched to a gene: 5. Germline CDR1 is SGHAT and CDR2 is FQNNGV. The CDR3 DNA follows: TGTGCCAGCAGCGTTAGCGGGGGCCTCACAGATACGCAGTATTTT. Its translation: CASSVSGGLTDTQYF. Full variable domain (outside the CDR3, taken from reference TRBV11-2 and TRBJ2-3): EAGVAQSPRYKIIEKRQSVAFWCNPISGHATLYWYQQILGQGPKLLIQFQNNGVVDDSQLPKDRFSAERLKGVDSTLKIQPAKLEDSAVYLCASSVSGGLTDTQYFGPGTRLTVL.

This clonotype occurred a few times. This rearrangement joins TRBV7-6 to TRBJ2-3; either TRBD1 or TRBD2 may supply D (6 bases each). CDR3 length: 15 amino acids. Germline assignment: CDR1 SGHVS and CDR2 FNYEAQ. With 0 bases removed from V and 4 bases from J, the gap between germline ends came to 11 bases. This CDR3 is CASSLAGGRADTQYF. DNA for the CDR3: TGTGCCAGCAGCTTAGCCGGGGGCCGCGCAGATACGCAGTATTTT.

The table lists this clonotype with many counts. V gene TRBV20-1 combines with J gene TRBJ2-1; maybe TRBD1 (5 bases). The length of the CDR3 is 11 residues. CDR1 is DFQATT, CDR2 SNEGSKA, per germline (reference sequence). V gave up 6 bases and J gave up 7 bases, with 10 bases separating them. CDR3 nucleotide sequence: TGCAGTGCGAGTAGGGGTAATGAGCAGTTCTTC. Encoded protein: CSASRGNEQFF.